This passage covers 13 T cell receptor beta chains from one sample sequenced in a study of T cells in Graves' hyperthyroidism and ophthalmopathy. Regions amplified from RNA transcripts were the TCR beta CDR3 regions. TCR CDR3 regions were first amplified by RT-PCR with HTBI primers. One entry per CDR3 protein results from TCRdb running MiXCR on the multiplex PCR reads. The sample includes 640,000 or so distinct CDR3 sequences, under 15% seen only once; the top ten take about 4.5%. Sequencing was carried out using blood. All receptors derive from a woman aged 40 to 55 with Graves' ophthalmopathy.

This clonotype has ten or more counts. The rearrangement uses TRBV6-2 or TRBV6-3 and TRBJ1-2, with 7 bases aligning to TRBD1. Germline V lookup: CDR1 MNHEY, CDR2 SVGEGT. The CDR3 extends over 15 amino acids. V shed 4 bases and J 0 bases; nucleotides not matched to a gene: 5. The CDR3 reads CASSSPGQPNYGYTF. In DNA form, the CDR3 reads TGTGCCAGCAGTTCCCCGGGACAGCCTAACTATGGCTACACCTTC.

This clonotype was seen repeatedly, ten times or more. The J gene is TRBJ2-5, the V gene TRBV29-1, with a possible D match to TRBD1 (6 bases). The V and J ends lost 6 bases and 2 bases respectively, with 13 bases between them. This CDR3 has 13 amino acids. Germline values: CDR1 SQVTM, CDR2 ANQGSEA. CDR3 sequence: CSVDPGQQETQYF. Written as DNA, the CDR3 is TGCAGCGTGGACCCGGGACAACAAGAGACCCAGTACTTC.

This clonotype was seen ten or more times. The CDR3 DNA is TGTGCCTGGAGTGCCGGTCCTCCCCACGAGCAGTACTTC. It encodes CAWSAGPPHEQYF. This chain connects TRBV30 to TRBJ2-7; no firm D call. The CDR3 contains 13 residues. Germline V gene data show CDR1 as GTSNPN and CDR2 as SVGIG (reference sequence). Trimming cost V 1 base and J 5 bases, with 12 bases left between them.

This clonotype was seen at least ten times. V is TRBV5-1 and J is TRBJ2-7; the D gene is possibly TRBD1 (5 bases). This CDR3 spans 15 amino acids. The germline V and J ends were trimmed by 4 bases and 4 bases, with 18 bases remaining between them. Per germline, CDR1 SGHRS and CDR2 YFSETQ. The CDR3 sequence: CASSLDSQARYEQYF. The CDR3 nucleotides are TGCGCCAGCAGCCTTGATTCACAGGCCCGATACGAGCAGTACTTC.

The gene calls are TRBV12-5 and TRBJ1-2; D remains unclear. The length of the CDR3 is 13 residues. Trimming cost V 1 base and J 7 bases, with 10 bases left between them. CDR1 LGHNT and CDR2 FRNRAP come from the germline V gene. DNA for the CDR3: TGTGCTAGTGGTTTGGAGATGTTGGGTGGCTACACCTTC. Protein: CASGLEMLGGYTF.

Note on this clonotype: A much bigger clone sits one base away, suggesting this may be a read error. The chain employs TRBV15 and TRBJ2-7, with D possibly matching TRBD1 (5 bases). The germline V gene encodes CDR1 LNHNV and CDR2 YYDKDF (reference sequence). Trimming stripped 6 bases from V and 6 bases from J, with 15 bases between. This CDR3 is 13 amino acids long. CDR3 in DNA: TGTGCCACCAGGAGGAACAGGTGGGCCGAGCAGTACTTC. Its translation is CATRRNRWAEQYF.

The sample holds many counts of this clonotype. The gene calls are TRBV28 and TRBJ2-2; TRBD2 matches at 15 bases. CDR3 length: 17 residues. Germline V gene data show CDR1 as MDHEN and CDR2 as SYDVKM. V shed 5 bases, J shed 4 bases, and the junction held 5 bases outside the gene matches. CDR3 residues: CASSAGLAGGFTGELFF. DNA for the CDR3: TGTGCCAGCAGTGCGGGACTAGCGGGAGGTTTCACCGGGGAGCTGTTTTTT.

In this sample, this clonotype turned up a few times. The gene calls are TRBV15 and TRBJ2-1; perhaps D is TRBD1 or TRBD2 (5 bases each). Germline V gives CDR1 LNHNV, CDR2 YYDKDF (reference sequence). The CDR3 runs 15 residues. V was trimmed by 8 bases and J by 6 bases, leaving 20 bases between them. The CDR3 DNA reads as TGTGCCACCGGGGCACGGCTAGCTCCGGGCAATGAGCAGTTCTTC. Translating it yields CATGARLAPGNEQFF.

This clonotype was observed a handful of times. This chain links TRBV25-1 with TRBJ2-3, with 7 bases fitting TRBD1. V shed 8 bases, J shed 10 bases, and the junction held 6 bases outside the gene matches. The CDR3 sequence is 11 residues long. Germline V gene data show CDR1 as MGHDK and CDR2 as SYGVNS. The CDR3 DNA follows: TGTGCCAGCCGGAACAGGGGTCCGCAGTATTTT. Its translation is CASRNRGPQYF.

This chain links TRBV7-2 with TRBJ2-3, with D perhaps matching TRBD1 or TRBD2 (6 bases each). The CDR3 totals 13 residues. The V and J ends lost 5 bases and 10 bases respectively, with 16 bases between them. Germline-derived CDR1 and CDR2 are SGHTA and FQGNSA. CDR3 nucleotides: TGTGCCAGCAGCGAGGGGGGCAGGGAGGCGCAGTATTTT. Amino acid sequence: CASSEGGREAQYF.

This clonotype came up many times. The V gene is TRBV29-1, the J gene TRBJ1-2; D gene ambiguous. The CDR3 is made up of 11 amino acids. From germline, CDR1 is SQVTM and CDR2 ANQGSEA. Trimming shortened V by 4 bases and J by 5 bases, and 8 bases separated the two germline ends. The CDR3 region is CSVATTYGYTF. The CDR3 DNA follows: TGCAGCGTTGCGACTACGTATGGCTACACCTTC. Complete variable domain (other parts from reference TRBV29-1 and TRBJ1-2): SAVISQKPSRDICQRGTSLTIQCQVDSQVTMMFWYRQQPGQSLTLIATANQGSEATYESGFVIDKFPISRPNLTFSTLTVSNMSPEDSSIYLCSVATTYGYTFGSGTRLTVV.

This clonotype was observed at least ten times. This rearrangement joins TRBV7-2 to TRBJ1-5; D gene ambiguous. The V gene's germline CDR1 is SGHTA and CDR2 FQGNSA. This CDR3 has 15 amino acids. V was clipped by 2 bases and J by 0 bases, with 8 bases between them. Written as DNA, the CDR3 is TGTGCCAGCAGCTTACTTATGTATAGCAATCAGCCCCAGCATTTT. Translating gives CASSLLMYSNQPQHF.

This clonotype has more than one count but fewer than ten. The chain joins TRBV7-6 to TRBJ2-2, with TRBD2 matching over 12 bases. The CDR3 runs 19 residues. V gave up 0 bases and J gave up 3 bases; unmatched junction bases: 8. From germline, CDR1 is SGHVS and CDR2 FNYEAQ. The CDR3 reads CASSLAGSRLAGDTGELFF. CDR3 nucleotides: TGTGCCAGCAGCTTAGCCGGGTCTCGACTAGCGGGAGACACCGGGGAGCTGTTTTTT. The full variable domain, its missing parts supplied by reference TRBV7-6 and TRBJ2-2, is GAGVSQSPRYKVTKRGQDVALRCDPISGHVSLYWYRQALGQGPEFLTYFNYEAQQDKSGLPNDRFSAERPEGSISTLTIQRTEQRDSAMYRCASSLAGSRLAGDTGELFFGEGSRLTVL.